The entry below describes one T cell receptor beta chain. These data belong to a study of cytomegalovirus exposure and HLA in healthy donors. Looked up from germline, CDR1 is KGHSH and CDR2 is LQKENI. The length of the CDR3 is 15 residues. The trim removed 1 base at V and 2 bases at J, leaving 0 bases unmatched. The PCR used 60 Vbeta and 13 Jbeta primers. Assay: immunoSEQ multiplex PCR; the TCRdb copy retains only in-frame clones and omits some. The data contain roughly 160,000 clones, about three quarters of them singletons. Sequenced material: PBMCs. The V and J genes are TRBV18 and TRBJ1-3; TRBD1 matches 9 bases. The TCR originated in a woman aged 45-59 years in good health and CMV-seropositive. The CDR3 reads CASSPRTGAGNTIYF. The CDR3 bases are TGTGCCAGCTCACCACGGACAGGGGCTGGAAACACCATATATTTT.